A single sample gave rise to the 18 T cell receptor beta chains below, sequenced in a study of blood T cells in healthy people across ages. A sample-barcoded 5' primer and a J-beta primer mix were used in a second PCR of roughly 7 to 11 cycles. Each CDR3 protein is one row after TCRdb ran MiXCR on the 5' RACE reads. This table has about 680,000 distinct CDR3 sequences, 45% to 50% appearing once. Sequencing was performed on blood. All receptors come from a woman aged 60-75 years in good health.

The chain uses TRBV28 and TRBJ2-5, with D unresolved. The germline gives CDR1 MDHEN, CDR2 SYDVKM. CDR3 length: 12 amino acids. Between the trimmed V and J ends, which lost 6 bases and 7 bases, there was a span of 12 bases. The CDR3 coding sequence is TGTGCCAGCAGCCCGGAGAGTCGGACCCAGTACTTC. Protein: CASSPESRTQYF.

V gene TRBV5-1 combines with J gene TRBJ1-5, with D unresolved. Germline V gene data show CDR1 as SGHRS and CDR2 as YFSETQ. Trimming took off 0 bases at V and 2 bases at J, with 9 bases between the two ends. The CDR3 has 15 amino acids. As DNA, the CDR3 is TGCGCCAGCAGCTTGGATGGGGTGGGCAATCAGCCCCAGCATTTT. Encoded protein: CASSLDGVGNQPQHF.

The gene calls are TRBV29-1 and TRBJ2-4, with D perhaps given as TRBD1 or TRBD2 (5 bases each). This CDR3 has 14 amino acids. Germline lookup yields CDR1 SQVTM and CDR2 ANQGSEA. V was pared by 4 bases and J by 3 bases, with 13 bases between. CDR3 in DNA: TGCAGCGTTGGAAGAGGGACGGACAAAAACATTCAGTACTTC. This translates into CSVGRGTDKNIQYF.

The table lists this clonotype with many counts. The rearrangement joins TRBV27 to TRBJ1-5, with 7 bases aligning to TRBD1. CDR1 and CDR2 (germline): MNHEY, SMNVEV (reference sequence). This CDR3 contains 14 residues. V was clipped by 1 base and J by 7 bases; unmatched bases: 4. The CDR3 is CASSLFRGEQPQHF. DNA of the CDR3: TGTGCCAGCAGTTTATTCAGGGGGGAGCAGCCCCAGCATTTT.

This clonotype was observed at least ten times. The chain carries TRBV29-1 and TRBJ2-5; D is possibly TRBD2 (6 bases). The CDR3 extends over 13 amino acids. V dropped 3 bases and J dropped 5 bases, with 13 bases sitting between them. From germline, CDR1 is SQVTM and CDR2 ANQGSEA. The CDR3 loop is CSVDSGSGETQYF. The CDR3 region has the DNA TGCAGCGTTGATTCCGGGAGTGGGGAGACCCAGTACTTC. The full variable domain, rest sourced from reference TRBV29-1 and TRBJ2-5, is SAVISQKPSRDICQRGTSLTIQCQVDSQVTMMFWYRQQPGQSLTLIATANQGSEATYESGFVIDKFPISRPNLTFSTLTVSNMSPEDSSIYLCSVDSGSGETQYFGPGTRLLVL.

In DNA, the CDR3 is TGTGCCAGCAGTGCTACAGGCACAGATACGCAGTATTTT. This gives the protein CASSATGTDTQYF. V gene TRBV27 combines with J gene TRBJ2-3, with D uncertain. The germline V gene encodes CDR1 MNHEY and CDR2 SMNVEV (reference sequence). This CDR3 contains 13 residues. Deletions cut 5 bases from V and 1 base from J, with 7 bases between.

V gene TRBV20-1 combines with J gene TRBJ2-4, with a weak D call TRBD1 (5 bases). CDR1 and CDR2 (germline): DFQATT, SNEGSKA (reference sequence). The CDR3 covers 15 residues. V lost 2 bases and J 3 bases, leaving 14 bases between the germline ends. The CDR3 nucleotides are TGCAGTGCTAGACCTATCCAGGGCGACAAAAACATTCAGTACTTC. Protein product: CSARPIQGDKNIQYF.

CDR3 amino acids: CSARDRISGRAREQYF. CDR3 nucleotide sequence: TGCAGTGCTAGAGATCGAATTAGCGGGAGGGCTAGGGAGCAGTACTTC. The chain has TRBV20-1 and TRBJ2-7; 11 bases map to TRBD2. This CDR3 is 16 amino acids long. The trim removed 0 bases at V and 7 bases at J, leaving 11 bases unmatched. Germline loops: CDR1 DFQATT, CDR2 SNEGSKA (reference sequence).

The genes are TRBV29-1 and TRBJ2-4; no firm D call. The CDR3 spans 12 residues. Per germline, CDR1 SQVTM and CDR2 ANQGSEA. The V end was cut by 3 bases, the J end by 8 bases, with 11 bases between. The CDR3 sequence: CSVEDVKDIQYF. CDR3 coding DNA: TGCAGCGTTGAGGATGTTAAGGACATTCAGTACTTC.

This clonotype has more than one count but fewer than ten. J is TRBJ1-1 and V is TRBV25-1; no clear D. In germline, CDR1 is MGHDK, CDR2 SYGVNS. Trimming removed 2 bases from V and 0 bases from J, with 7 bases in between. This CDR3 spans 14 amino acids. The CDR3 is CASSEIAVNTEAFF. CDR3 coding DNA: TGTGCCAGCAGTGAAATCGCAGTGAACACTGAAGCTTTCTTT.

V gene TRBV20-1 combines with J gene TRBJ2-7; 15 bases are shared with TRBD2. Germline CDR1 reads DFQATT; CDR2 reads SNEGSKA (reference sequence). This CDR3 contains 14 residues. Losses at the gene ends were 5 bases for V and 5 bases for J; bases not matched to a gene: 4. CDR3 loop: CSASRTSGRDEQYF. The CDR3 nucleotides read TGCAGTGCTTCTAGGACTAGCGGGAGGGACGAGCAGTACTTC.

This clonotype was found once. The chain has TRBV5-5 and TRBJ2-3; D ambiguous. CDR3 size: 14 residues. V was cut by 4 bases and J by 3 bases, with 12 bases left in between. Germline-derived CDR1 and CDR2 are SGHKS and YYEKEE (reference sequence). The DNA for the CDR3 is TGTGCCAGCAGCGTGATCGGCAGGACAGATACGCAGTATTTT. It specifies CASSVIGRTDTQYF.

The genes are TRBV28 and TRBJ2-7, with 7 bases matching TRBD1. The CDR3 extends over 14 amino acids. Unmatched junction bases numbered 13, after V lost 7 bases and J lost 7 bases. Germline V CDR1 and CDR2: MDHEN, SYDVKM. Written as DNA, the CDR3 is TGTGCCAGCACCCTACAGGGGTCCTACAATGAGCAGTACTTC. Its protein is CASTLQGSYNEQYF.

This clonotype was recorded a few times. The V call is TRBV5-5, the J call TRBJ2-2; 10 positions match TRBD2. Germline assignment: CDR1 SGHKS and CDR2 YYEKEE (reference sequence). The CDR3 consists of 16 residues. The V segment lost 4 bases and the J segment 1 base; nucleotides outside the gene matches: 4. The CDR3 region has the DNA TGTGCCAGCAGCCCGCGACTAGCGGGGAACACCGGGGAGCTGTTTTTT. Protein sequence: CASSPRLAGNTGELFF.

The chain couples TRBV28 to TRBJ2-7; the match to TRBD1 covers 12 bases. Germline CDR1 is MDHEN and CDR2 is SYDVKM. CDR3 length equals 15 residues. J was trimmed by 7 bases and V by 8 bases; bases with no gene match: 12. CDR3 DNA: TGTGCCAGCGGGTATCCGGGACAGGGGGCGGGAGAGCAGTACTTC. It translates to CASGYPGQGAGEQYF.

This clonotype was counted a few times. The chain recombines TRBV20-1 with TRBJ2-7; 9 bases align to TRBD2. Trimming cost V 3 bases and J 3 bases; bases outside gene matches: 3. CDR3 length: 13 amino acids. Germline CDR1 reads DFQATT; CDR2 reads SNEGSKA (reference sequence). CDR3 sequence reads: CSASELAGYEQYF. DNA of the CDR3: TGCAGTGCTAGTGAACTAGCGGGCTACGAGCAGTACTTC.

CDR3 amino acids: CASSQRDNTDTQYF. The DNA of the CDR3 is TGTGCCAGCAGCCAACGGGACAACACAGATACGCAGTATTTT. The J gene is TRBJ2-3, the V gene TRBV2; D is possibly TRBD1 (6 bases). Germline values: CDR1 SNHLY, CDR2 FYNNEI. Between the trimmed V and J ends, which lost 6 bases and 2 bases, there was a span of 12 bases. The CDR3 is 14 residues long.

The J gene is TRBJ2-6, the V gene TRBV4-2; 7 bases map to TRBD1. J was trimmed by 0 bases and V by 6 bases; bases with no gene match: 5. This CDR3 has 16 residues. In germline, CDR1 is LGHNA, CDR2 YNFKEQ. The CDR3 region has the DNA TGTGCCAGCAGGGTTTCAGGGGGCTCTGGGGCCAACGTCCTGACTTTC. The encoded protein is CASRVSGGSGANVLTF.